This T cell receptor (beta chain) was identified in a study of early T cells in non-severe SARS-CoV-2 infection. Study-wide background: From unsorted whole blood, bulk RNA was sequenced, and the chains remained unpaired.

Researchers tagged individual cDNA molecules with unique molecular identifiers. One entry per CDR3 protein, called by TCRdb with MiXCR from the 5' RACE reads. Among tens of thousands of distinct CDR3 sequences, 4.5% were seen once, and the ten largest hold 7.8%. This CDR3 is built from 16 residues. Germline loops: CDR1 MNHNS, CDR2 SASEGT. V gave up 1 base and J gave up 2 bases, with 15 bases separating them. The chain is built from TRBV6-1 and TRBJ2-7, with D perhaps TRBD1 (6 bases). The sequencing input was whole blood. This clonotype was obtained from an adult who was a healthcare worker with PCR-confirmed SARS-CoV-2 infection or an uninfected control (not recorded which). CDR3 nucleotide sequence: TGTGCCAGCAGTGAAGGAATAACAGGGTACCCCTACGAGCAGTACTTC. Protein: CASSEGITGYPYEQYF.